This TCR beta chain was retrieved from a study of blood T cell repertoires in COVID-19 (dated by TCRdb to 2018 to 2021). General notes on the study: The collaborator samples originated in the United States, Italy and Spain and spanned the acute and convalescent phases of COVID-19. Deeply sampled blood TCRbeta repertoires from subjects exposed to, actively infected with, or recovered from COVID-19 were included in the dataset. The repertoires were made available in a free public database intended to serve as a resource for research on the immune response to SARS-CoV-2. Where available, HLA class I and class II types were taken from metadata supplied by the sample provider and were not determined by assay-based typing. The prospective study material was composed of cDNA or gDNA derived from T cells, B-cell-depleted T cells, or PBMCs. The samples were drawn from the first 160 participants of the ongoing ImmuneRACE study and from 950 to 1,500 subjects provided by 6 global collaborators. Nearly every sample came with metadata listing a de-identified subject ID, COVID-19 status, age in years and sex. What the authors observed across the whole study: How much clinical and demographic metadata was included differed by source and by participant, and the metadata was provided uncurated.

Turning to this clone: No cognate antigen has been identified for it. No base quality information exists; no much larger clone differs at one position.

The CDR3, from cysteine to phenylalanine, totals 16 residues. The read is trimmed to its CDR3 DNA, 48 bases read in frame from base 1. Here V drops 4 bases and J drops 3 bases, and the junction holds 3 bases not matched to any gene. CDR1 and CDR2, per the germline V gene (reference sequence), are LGHDT and YNNKEL. TCRbeta CDR3 regions were amplified from genomic DNA by means of the immunoSEQ Assay, a bias-controlled multiplex PCR. As for how the authors treated the data: Nucleated cell counts per sample were estimated from amplification of reference gene primers within the assay. To quantify the absolute abundance of each unique TCRbeta CDR3 rearrangement, sequence reads were collapsed and filtered. Productive Simpson clonality was computed per sample as the square root of Simpson's diversity index over productive rearrangements. Entries here come from immuneACCESS through TCRdb and include only in-frame sequences with V and J called. Some clones fail to appear in such tables; in the studies checked, an unresolved V gene covers under half of the shortfall, and the cause of the remainder is unknown. The V and J calls and clone size were taken over from that table, and D and trimming were inferred from the DNA. The sample table lists about 300,000 clones, 84% of them with a count of one. More than 1.2% of the sample belongs to the ten largest clones.

One collaborating source in Seattle enrolled patients while the patients were actively infected and followed the patients over time throughout the course of disease. Collaborating institutions collected whole blood in K2EDTA tubes following their own protocols. Collaborator samples were shipped for TCRbeta analysis as frozen whole blood, isolated PBMCs, or DNA extracted from either sample type. Sequenced material: peripheral blood. Recombination linked TRBV3-1 (or the pseudogene TRBV3-2) to TRBJ2-3; 14 bases in the junction line up with TRBD2. The TCR originated in a human donor with COVID-19, enrolled during active disease. The donor label of this sample is uncertain. Read as DNA, the sequence is TGTGCCAGCAGCCCCCGGACTAGCGGGAGGACAGATACGCAGTATTTT. It translates to CASSPRTSGRTDTQYF.